These T cell receptor beta chains were read from a single sample in a study of molecular identifiers for immune sequencing clone quantification. TCRdb reprocessed the PCR reads with MiXCR, giving one entry per CDR3 protein. This sample has hundreds of thousands of distinct CDR3 sequences, with just under 20% found just once. Sequencing input: naive CD8+ T cells from blood, with Jurkat cell RNA spiked in. The receptors were gathered from a human donor in good health. Some libraries in this study had Jurkat cell RNA spiked in. Each CDR3 is given with its conserved first and last residue. A D gene is named only where the DNA matches it firmly. For some rows the clone size is stated as once, few or many, or as a class when expanded; others skip it.

>TRBV6-2/TRBV6-3|NA|TRBJ2-7|16|many
TGTGCCAGCAGTTACCCGACGCTCGCAGGATACTACGAGCAGTACTTC
CASSYPTLAGYYEQYF
>TRBV27|NA|TRBJ1-5|14|many
TGTGCCAGCAGTTTTATGGGGGGTGGTCAGCCCCAGCATTTT
CASSFMGGGQPQHF
>TRBV12-5|TRBD2|TRBJ2-7|13|few
TGTGCTAGTGGAGAGCGGGAGGTACACAAGCAGTACTTC
CASGEREVHKQYF
>TRBV21-1|NA|TRBJ2-7|14|few
TGTGCCAGCAGCTTACAGGACAGGGTACTCGAGCAGTACTTC
CASSLQDRVLEQYF
>TRBV12-3/TRBV12-4|NA|TRBJ1-3|12|many
TGTGCCAGCAGAACAGGGCTAGACACCATATATTTT
CASRTGLDTIYF
>TRBV19|NA|TRBJ1-5|14|many
TGTGCCAGCAGTAACCCCGGGGCGCATCAGCCCCAGCATTTT
CASSNPGAHQPQHF
>TRBV7-6|NA|TRBJ2-1|16|few
TGTGCCAGCAGCCACCCCGGGGCGTCGTCCTACAATGAGCAGTTCTTC
CASSHPGASSYNEQFF
>TRBV4-3|NA|TRBJ1-2|15|many
TGCGCCAGCAGCCAAGTGGGGGCCACGAAACCTGGCTACACCTTC
CASSQVGATKPGYTF
>TRBV11-2|TRBD2|TRBJ2-1|18|many
TGTGCCAGCAGCTCCGGTGGTCCCGCTAGCGGGGTATACAATGAGCAGTTCTTC
CASSSGGPASGVYNEQFF
>TRBV27|TRBD1|TRBJ2-2|15|NA
TGTGCCAGCAGTTTATGGACAGGGGACTCCGGGGAGCTGTTTTTT
CASSLWTGDSGELFF
>TRBV7-2|TRBD2|TRBJ2-1|16|many
TGTGCCAGCAGATTACTAGCGGGAGGCCCTGCGAATGAGCAGTTCTTC
CASRLLAGGPANEQFF
>TRBV7-3|NA|TRBJ2-1|14|NA
TGTGCCAGCAGCCACCGGACGGCGAACAATGAGCAGTTCTTC
CASSHRTANNEQFF
>TRBV12-3/TRBV12-4|NA|TRBJ1-2|15|NA
TGTGCCAGCAGTAAACAGGGTGCTGCTGGGTATGGCTACACCTTC
CASSKQGAAGYGYTF
>TRBV20-1|TRBD2|TRBJ2-3|15|many
TGCAGTGCTAGGATGAGCGGGGGCCTCACAGATACGCAGTATTTT
CSARMSGGLTDTQYF
>TRBV28|NA|TRBJ1-5|16|many
TGTGCCAGCAGTTTAACCGGTCCGCTGGGCAATCAGCCCCAGCATTTT
CASSLTGPLGNQPQHF
>TRBV20-1|TRBD2|TRBJ2-3|15|many
TGCAGTGCTGGAACTACTAGCGAAGGCACAGATACGCAGTATTTT
CSAGTTSEGTDTQYF
>TRBV7-8|NA|TRBJ1-2|15|many
TGTGCCAGCAGCCCGCGGACAGTAGTTAACTATGGCTACACCTTC
CASSPRTVVNYGYTF
>TRBV6-5|TRBD1|TRBJ2-7|16|many
TGTGCCAGCAGTCCCTCCGGGACAGGGGATATGTACGAGCAGTACTTC
CASSPSGTGDMYEQYF
>TRBV20-1|TRBD2|TRBJ2-3|18|many
TGCAGTGCTACCAAAAGCATAGAGCCGGGACTAGCCGCAGATACGCAGTATTTT
CSATKSIEPGLAADTQYF
>TRBV15|NA|TRBJ2-3|19|many
TGTGCCACCAGCAGAGGACCTACTAGGAGGGTTTCTAGCACAGATACGCAGTATTTT
CATSRGPTRRVSSTDTQYF
>TRBV9|TRBD1|TRBJ1-3|14|NA
TGTGCCAGCAGTCAGTGGGACAGCGGAAACACCATATATTTT
CASSQWDSGNTIYF
>TRBV5-1|NA|TRBJ1-1|16|NA
TGCACCAGCAGCTTGAGGGACGTGACAGGAAACATTGAAGCTTTCTTT
CTSSLRDVTGNIEAFF
>TRBV28|TRBD1|TRBJ2-5|16|many
TGTGCCAGCAGGCCGGGACAGGTTACTTACCAAGAGACCCAGTACTTC
CASRPGQVTYQETQYF
>TRBV16|NA|TRBJ1-3|14|many
TGTGCCAGCAGCCGCCGTCAGGGAAGAAACACCATATATTTT
CASSRRQGRNTIYF
>TRBV7-8|NA|TRBJ2-1|17|NA
TGTGCCAGCAGCTTAGCCTCCCTTGATCTAACTTACAATGAGCAGTTCTTC
CASSLASLDLTYNEQFF
>TRBV27|NA|TRBJ2-2|14|few
TGTGCCAGCAGTTTGGGGGGCGCGTCCGGGGAGCTGTTTTTT
CASSLGGASGELFF
>TRBV13|TRBD1|TRBJ1-1|13|NA
TGTGCCAGCAGCACCCGACAGGGCACTGAAGCTTTCTTT
CASSTRQGTEAFF
>TRBV29-1|TRBD2|TRBJ2-2|14|many
TGCAGCGCGACTAGCGGGGCACCCACCGGGGAGCTGTTTTTT
CSATSGAPTGELFF
>TRBV16|NA|TRBJ1-1|14|many
TGTGCCAGCAGCCAATCAGAAGGGCGCACTGAAGCTTTCTTT
CASSQSEGRTEAFF
>TRBV11-3|NA|TRBJ2-7|13|many
TGTGCCAGCAGCTCCACAACTAGCCCCGAGCAGTACTTC
CASSSTTSPEQYF
>TRBV19|TRBD1|TRBJ1-2|14|few
TGTGCCACCAACCCAGACAGGGGGCCCGGTGGCTACACCTTC
CATNPDRGPGGYTF
>TRBV25-1|NA|TRBJ2-1|12|many
TGTGCCAGCAGTGTGTTGGGGATAGATCCCTTCTTC
CASSVLGIDPFF
>TRBV4-2|TRBD2|TRBJ2-7|17|many
TGTGCCAGCAGCCAAGAGTTTCCAGCGGGAGGTGTCTACGAGCAGTACTTC
CASSQEFPAGGVYEQYF
>TRBV5-1|NA|TRBJ2-3|15|NA
TGCGCCAGCAGCTTAACTTTTGGAAGCACAGATACGCAGTATTTT
CASSLTFGSTDTQYF
>TRBV6-1|NA|TRBJ2-7|14|many
TGTGCCAGCAGTGAAGCTGGCTACTCCTACGAGCAGTACTTC
CASSEAGYSYEQYF
>TRBV4-3|TRBD2|TRBJ2-5|16|many
TGCGCCAGCAGCCAAGATCTGAGCGGGGGGCAAGAGACCCAGTACTTC
CASSQDLSGGQETQYF
>TRBV12-3/TRBV12-4|NA|TRBJ1-6|16|many
TGTGCCAGCAGTTTAGACCCTACAGGGTATGATTCACCCCTCCACTTT
CASSLDPTGYDSPLHF
>TRBV30|NA|TRBJ2-3|15|few
TGTGCCTGGAGTGGATTGGGGCGTCGAGGAGATACGCAGTATTTT
CAWSGLGRRGDTQYF
>TRBV6-5|NA|TRBJ2-7|17|NA
TGTGCCAGCAGTTACTCGACCCCCAGGGGCCTTTCCTACGAGCAGTACTTC
CASSYSTPRGLSYEQYF
>TRBV6-2/TRBV6-3|NA|TRBJ2-1|16|NA
TGTGCCAGCAGCCCCTCCACGGTGAGCTCCTACAATGAGCAGTTCTTC
CASSPSTVSSYNEQFF
>TRBV12-3/TRBV12-4|TRBD2|TRBJ2-7|14|few
TGTGCCAGCAGTGGGGAGGGGCGTTCCTACGAGCAGTACTTC
CASSGEGRSYEQYF
>TRBV7-9|TRBD1|TRBJ1-5|14|many
TGTGCCAGCAGCGCTGGACAGGGCAATCAGCCCCAGCATTTT
CASSAGQGNQPQHF
>TRBV11-3|NA|TRBJ2-3|13|NA
TGTGCCAGCAGACACAGGAGCACAGATACGCAGTATTTT
CASRHRSTDTQYF
>TRBV4-3|TRBD1|TRBJ1-1|16|many
TGCGCCAGCAGCCAAGACAGGGGGTTTTTGAACACTGAAGCTTTCTTT
CASSQDRGFLNTEAFF
>TRBV5-5|TRBD1|TRBJ1-1|15|many
TGTGCCAGCAGCCCGGACAGGGGGCCTAACACTGAAGCTTTCTTT
CASSPDRGPNTEAFF